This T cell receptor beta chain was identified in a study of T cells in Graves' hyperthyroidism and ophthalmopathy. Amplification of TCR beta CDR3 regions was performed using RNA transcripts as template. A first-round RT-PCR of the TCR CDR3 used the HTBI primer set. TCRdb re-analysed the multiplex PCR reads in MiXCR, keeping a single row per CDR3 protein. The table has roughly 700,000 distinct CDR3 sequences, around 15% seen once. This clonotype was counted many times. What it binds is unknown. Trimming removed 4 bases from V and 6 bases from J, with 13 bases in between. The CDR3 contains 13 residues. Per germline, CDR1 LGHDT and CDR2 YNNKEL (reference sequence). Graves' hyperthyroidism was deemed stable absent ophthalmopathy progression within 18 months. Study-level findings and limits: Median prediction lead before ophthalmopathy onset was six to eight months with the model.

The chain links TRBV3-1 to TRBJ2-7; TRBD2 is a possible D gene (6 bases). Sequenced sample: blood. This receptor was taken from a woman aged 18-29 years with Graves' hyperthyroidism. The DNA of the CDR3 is TGTGCCAGCAGCCCCCCCGGAGGGATCGAGCAGTACTTC. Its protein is CASSPPGGIEQYF.